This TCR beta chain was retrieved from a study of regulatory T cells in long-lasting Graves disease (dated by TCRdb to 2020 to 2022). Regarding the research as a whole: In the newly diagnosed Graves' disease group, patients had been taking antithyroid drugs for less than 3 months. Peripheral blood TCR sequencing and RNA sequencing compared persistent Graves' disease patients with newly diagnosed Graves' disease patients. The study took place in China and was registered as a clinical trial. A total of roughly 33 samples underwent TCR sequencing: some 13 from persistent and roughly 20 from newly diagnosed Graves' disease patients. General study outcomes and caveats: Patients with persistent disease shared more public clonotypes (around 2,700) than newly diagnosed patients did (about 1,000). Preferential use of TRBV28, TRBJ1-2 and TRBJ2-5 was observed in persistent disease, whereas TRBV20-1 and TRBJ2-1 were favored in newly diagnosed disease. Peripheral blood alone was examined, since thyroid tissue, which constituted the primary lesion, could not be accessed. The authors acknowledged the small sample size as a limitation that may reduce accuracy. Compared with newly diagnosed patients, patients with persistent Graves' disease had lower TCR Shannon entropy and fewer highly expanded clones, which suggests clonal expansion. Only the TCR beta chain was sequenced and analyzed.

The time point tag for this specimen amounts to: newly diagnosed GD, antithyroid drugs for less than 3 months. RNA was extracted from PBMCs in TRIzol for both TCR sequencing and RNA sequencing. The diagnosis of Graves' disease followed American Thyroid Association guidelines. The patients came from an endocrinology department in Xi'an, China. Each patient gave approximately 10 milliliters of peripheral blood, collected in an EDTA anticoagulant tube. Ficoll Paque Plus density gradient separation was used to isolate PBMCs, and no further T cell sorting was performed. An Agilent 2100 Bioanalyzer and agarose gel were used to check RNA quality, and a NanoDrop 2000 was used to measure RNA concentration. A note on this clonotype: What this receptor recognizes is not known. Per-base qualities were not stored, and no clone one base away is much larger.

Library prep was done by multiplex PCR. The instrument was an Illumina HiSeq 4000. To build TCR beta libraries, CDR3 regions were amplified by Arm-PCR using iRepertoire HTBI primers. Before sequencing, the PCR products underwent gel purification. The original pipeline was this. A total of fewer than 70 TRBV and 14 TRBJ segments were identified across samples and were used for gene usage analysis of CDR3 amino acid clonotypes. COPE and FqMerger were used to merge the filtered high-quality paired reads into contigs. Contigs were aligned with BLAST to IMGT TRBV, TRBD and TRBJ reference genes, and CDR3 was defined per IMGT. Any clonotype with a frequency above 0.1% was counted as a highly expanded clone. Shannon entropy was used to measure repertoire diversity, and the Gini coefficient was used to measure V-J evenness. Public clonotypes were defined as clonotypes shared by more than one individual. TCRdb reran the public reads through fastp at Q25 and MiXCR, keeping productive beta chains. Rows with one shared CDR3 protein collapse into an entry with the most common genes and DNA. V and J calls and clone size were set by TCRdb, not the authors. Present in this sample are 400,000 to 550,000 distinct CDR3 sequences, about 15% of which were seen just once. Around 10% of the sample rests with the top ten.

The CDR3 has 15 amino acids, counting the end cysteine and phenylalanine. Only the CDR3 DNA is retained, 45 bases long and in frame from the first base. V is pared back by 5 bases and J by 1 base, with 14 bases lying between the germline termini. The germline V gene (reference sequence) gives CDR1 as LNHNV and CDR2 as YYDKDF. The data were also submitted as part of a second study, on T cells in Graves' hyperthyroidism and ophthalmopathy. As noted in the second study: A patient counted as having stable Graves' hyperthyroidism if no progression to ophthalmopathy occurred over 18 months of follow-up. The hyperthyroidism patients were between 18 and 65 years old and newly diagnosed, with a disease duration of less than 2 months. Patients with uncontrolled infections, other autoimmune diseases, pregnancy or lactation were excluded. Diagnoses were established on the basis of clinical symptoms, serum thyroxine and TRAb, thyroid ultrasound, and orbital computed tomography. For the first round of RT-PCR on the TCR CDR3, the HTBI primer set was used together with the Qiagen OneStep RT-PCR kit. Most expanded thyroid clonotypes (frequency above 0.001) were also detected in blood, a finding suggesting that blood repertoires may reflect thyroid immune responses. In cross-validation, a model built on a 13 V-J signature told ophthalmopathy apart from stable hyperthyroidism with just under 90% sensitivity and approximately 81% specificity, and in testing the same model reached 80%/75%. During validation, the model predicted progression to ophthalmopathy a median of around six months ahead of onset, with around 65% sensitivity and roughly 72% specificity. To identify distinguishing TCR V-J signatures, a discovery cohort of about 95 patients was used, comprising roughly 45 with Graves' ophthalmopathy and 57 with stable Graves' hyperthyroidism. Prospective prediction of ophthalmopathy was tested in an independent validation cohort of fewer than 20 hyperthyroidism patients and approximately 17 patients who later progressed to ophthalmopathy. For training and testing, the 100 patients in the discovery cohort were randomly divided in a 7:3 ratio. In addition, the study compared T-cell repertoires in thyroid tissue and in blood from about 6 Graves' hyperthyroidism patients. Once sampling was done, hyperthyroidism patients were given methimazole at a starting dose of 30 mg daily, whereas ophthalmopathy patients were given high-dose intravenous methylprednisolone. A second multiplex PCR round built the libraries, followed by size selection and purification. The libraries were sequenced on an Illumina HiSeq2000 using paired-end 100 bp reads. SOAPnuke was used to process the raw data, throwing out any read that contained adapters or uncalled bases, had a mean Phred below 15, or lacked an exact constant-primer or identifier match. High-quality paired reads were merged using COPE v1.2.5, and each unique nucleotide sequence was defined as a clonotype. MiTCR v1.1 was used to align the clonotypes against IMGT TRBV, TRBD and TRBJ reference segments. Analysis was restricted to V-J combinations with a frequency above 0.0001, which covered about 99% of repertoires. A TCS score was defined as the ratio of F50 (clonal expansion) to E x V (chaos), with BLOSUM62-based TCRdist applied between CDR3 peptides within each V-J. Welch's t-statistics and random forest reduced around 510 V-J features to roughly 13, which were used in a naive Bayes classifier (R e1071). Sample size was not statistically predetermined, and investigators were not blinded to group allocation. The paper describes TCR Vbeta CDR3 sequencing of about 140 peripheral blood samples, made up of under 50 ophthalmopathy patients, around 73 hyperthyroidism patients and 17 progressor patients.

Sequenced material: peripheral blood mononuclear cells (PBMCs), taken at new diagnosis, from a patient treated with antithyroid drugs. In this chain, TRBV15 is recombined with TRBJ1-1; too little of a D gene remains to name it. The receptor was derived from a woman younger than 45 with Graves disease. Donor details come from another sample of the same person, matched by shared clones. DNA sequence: TGTGCCACCAGCGTCCTCCTCGGGGAGAACACTGAAGCTTTCTTT. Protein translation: CATSVLLGENTEAFF.